These 23 T cell receptor beta chains came from one sample sequenced in a study of cytomegalovirus exposure and HLA in healthy donors. Both 60 Vbeta primers and 13 Jbeta primers went into the PCR. Sequencing used immunoSEQ multiplex PCR; TCRdb keeps in-frame clones, though not all of them. The table lists roughly 200,000 clones, about 77% of them singletons. Sample: PBMCs. These receptors all stem from a man between 60 and 70 years old in good health and CMV-seronegative.

The chain is built from TRBV5-4 and TRBJ2-1; TRBD2 matches at 14 bases. CDR3 length: 18 residues. Germline V gives CDR1 SGHNT, CDR2 YYREEE (reference sequence). V lost 3 bases to trimming and J lost 4 bases; unmatched junction nucleotides: 9. The CDR3 reads CASSSAMTSGRGYNEQFF. The CDR3 DNA follows: TGTGCCAGCAGCTCTGCAATGACTAGCGGGAGGGGGTACAATGAGCAGTTCTTC.

The chain carries TRBV11-2 and TRBJ2-5, with TRBD2 identical over 7 bases. The CDR3 sequence is 14 residues long. The ends lost 3 bases at V and 4 bases at J; junction bases unmatched: 5. Germline CDR1 is SGHAT and CDR2 is FQNNGV. CDR3 in amino acids: CASSFGLGAETQYF. The CDR3 nucleotides are TGTGCCAGCAGCTTCGGACTAGGGGCAGAGACCCAGTACTTC. Drawing the rest from reference TRBV11-2 and TRBJ2-5, the complete variable domain is EAGVAQSPRYKIIEKRQSVAFWCNPISGHATLYWYQQILGQGPKLLIQFQNNGVVDDSQLPKDRFSAERLKGVDSTLKIQPAKLEDSAVYLCASSFGLGAETQYFGPGTRLLVL.

The CDR3 loop is CASSLSWGDRHYEQYF. The CDR3 DNA is TGTGCCAGCAGTTTATCTTGGGGGGACAGACACTACGAGCAGTACTTC. The chain joins TRBV28 to TRBJ2-7, with TRBD1 as a possible D gene (7 bases). The V and J ends lost 1 base and 3 bases respectively, with 16 bases between them. The CDR3 consists of 16 residues. Germline-derived CDR1 and CDR2 are MDHEN and SYDVKM.

The rearrangement links TRBV6-5 to TRBJ2-7; 8 nucleotides agree with TRBD1. Unmatched junction bases numbered 2, after V lost 1 base and J lost 0 bases. This CDR3 is 15 amino acids long. Germline assignment: CDR1 MNHEY and CDR2 SVGAGI. The CDR3 loop reads CASSYYRGISYEQYF. In nucleotides, the CDR3 is TGTGCCAGCAGTTACTACAGGGGGATCTCCTACGAGCAGTACTTC.

The chain recombines TRBV11-1 with TRBJ1-1; 8 bases align to TRBD1. Per germline, CDR1 SGHAT and CDR2 FQDESV (reference sequence). The CDR3 spans 15 residues. Trimming removed 2 bases from V and 0 bases from J; junction bases left unmatched: 2. Here the CDR3 reads CASSLPQGVNTEAFF. The CDR3 DNA is TGTGCCAGCAGCTTACCACAGGGGGTGAACACTGAAGCTTTCTTT.

The genes are TRBV9 and TRBJ2-5; 7 positions agree with TRBD2. Germline trimming cut 4 bases from V and 6 bases from J; bases unmatched to any gene: 9. The CDR3 consists of 14 residues. CDR1 SGDLS and CDR2 YYNGEE come from the germline V gene. CDR3 region: CASSQGRVEKTQYF. The CDR3 DNA sequence: TGTGCCAGCAGCCAAGGGAGGGTAGAGAAGACCCAGTACTTC.

The V and J genes are TRBV4-2 and TRBJ2-7, with unresolved D. V lost 0 bases and J 3 bases, leaving 9 bases between the germline ends. CDR3 length equals 14 residues. From germline, CDR1 is LGHNA and CDR2 YNFKEQ. CDR3 bases: TGTGCCAGCAGCCAAGATCTACAGATCTACGAGCAGTACTTC. This sequence encodes CASSQDLQIYEQYF.

CDR3 loop: CASSLVRLGRDSNQPQHF. CDR3 DNA sequence: TGTGCCAGCAGCTTAGTTCGGTTGGGTCGGGATAGCAATCAGCCCCAGCATTTT. The chain joins TRBV7-2 to TRBJ1-5; D is uncertain. Looked up from germline, CDR1 is SGHTA and CDR2 is FQGNSA. This CDR3 is 18 amino acids long. Trimming took off 1 base at V and 0 bases at J, with 16 bases between the two ends.

The V gene is TRBV10-3, the J gene TRBJ2-5; D is possibly TRBD2 (5 bases). The germline V gene encodes CDR1 ENHRY and CDR2 SYGVKD. CDR3 size: 13 residues. V lost 7 bases and J lost 4, with 13 bases in between. CDR3 in DNA: TGTGCCATCAATAACGAGGAGGCAGAGACCCAGTACTTC. It codes for CAINNEEAETQYF.

V is TRBV4-1 and J is TRBJ2-3, with 9 bases lining up with TRBD2. V gave up 0 bases and J gave up 3 bases; unmatched junction bases: 4. Germline lookup yields CDR1 MGHRA and CDR2 YSYEKL. The CDR3 covers 16 residues. For the CDR3, the DNA is TGCGCCAGCAGCCAAGATACTAGCGGGTTTACAGATACGCAGTATTTT. As protein: CASSQDTSGFTDTQYF.

The CDR3 DNA reads TGTGCCAGCAGCTTGGACAGAAAAGACGAGCAGTACTTC. Residues: CASSLDRKDEQYF. This chain links TRBV6-1 with TRBJ2-7, with D possibly matching TRBD1 (6 bases). The V end lost 6 bases, the J end lost 5 bases, and 14 bases lay between the germline ends. The CDR3 spans 13 residues. The germline V gene encodes CDR1 MNHNS and CDR2 SASEGT.

V gene TRBV2 combines with J gene TRBJ2-5; TRBD1 agrees at 12 bases. Losses at the gene ends were 11 bases for V and 5 bases for J; bases not matched to a gene: 9. The CDR3 spans 14 residues. Per the germline V gene, CDR1 is SNHLY and CDR2 is FYNNEI. The CDR3 protein is CAGGTGGVGETQYF. In DNA form, the CDR3 reads TGTGCCGGGGGGACAGGGGGCGTAGGGGAGACCCAGTACTTC.

This chain uses TRBV7-2 with TRBJ2-1; D is possibly TRBD2 (5 bases). Trimming took off 1 base at V and 6 bases at J, with 7 bases between the two ends. This CDR3 has 13 amino acids. The germline V gene encodes CDR1 SGHTA and CDR2 FQGNSA. In DNA, the CDR3 is TGTGCCAGCAGCTTAGTTCGGGGCAATGAGCAGTTCTTC. Amino acids: CASSLVRGNEQFF.

This chain uses TRBV5-1 with TRBJ1-1; 9 bases match TRBD1. The CDR3 loop spans 16 amino acids. Germline lookup yields CDR1 SGHRS and CDR2 YFSETQ. V lost 2 bases, J lost 1 base, and 6 bases stayed unmatched. The CDR3 sequence is CASSFGTGRGNTEAFF. The CDR3 region has the DNA TGCGCCAGCAGCTTTGGGACAGGGCGGGGGAACACTGAAGCTTTCTTT.

The V call is TRBV5-1, the J call TRBJ2-2, with 9 bases that match TRBD1. Unmatched junction bases numbered 13, after V lost 3 bases and J lost 4 bases. Germline assignment: CDR1 SGHRS and CDR2 YFSETQ. The CDR3 runs to 18 residues. DNA of the CDR3: TGCGCCAGCAGCTCCACCTTACCGGGACAGGGTCCCACCGGGGAGCTGTTTTTT. Amino acids: CASSSTLPGQGPTGELFF.

The genes are TRBV5-1 and TRBJ2-1; 10 bases fit TRBD1. Germline-derived CDR1 and CDR2 are SGHRS and YFSETQ. CDR3 size: 13 residues. Germline trimming cut 4 bases from V and 10 bases from J; bases unmatched to any gene: 5. DNA of the CDR3: TGCGCCAGCAGCCGGGACAGGGGAAAGGAGCAGTTCTTC. Amino acid sequence: CASSRDRGKEQFF.

The chain joins TRBV19 to TRBJ1-1; the match to TRBD1 covers 8 bases. V gave up 6 bases and J gave up 4 bases; unmatched junction bases: 1. Germline V gene sequence: CDR1 LNHDA, CDR2 SQIVND (reference sequence). The CDR3 runs to 12 residues. The CDR3 here is CASRTGATEAFF. Written as DNA, the CDR3 is TGTGCCAGTAGGACAGGGGCCACTGAAGCTTTCTTT.

This chain links TRBV5-1 with TRBJ2-5, with a weak D call TRBD2 (6 bases). The CDR3 spans 14 residues. CDR1 is SGHRS and CDR2 is YFSETQ in the germline V gene. V lost 2 bases and J lost 1, with 9 bases in between. CDR3 in DNA: TGCGCCAGCAGCTTTGCGGGATGCCAAGAGACCCAGTACTTC. It specifies CASSFAGCQETQYF.

CDR3 residues: CAWRQGSNQPQHF. The CDR3 DNA follows: TGTGCCTGGAGACAGGGGAGCAATCAGCCCCAGCATTTT. The chain couples TRBV30 to TRBJ1-5; 7 bases fit TRBD1. The CDR3 extends over 13 amino acids. With V trimmed by 3 bases and J by 1 base, 0 bases remained unmatched. Germline V gives CDR1 GTSNPN, CDR2 SVGIG (reference sequence).

The rearrangement joins TRBV7-6 to TRBJ2-1, with a tentative D call TRBD1 (6 bases). The V gene lost 5 bases and the J gene lost 10 bases, with 15 bases spanning the gap. CDR1 SGHVS and CDR2 FNYEAQ come from the germline V gene. The CDR3 runs to 13 residues. The DNA for the CDR3 is TGTGCCAGCAGCCCCGGGACATTACACGAGCAGTTCTTC. The encoded protein is CASSPGTLHEQFF.

This sequence joins TRBV2 and TRBJ1-2, with D possibly matching TRBD1 (5 bases). The CDR3 runs to 14 residues. Between the trimmed V and J ends, which lost 4 bases and 6 bases, there was a span of 15 bases. In germline, CDR1 is SNHLY, CDR2 FYNNEI. In nucleotides, the CDR3 is TGTGCCAGCAGTGGGGCGGCAGGGTCCAATGGCTACACCTTC. It is translated as CASSGAAGSNGYTF.

The V call is TRBV5-4, the J call TRBJ1-4; TRBD1 matches at 8 bases. Germline values: CDR1 SGHNT, CDR2 YYREEE (reference sequence). Trimming took 3 bases from V and 5 from J; bases not matched to a gene: 6. The CDR3 length is 15 residues. CDR3 DNA sequence: TGTGCCAGCAGCTCCCCCGGGACAGGAAATGAAAAACTGTTTTTT. Translation gives CASSSPGTGNEKLFF.

V usage is TRBV4-3 and J usage is TRBJ2-2, with TRBD1 identical over 11 bases. CDR1 and CDR2 (germline): LGHNA, YSLEER. The CDR3 has 15 residues. The V segment lost 6 bases and the J segment 6 bases; nucleotides outside the gene matches: 6. The CDR3 DNA reads TGCGCCAGCAGACGGGACAGGGGGTTGGCCGGGGAGCTGTTTTTT. This codes for CASRRDRGLAGELFF.